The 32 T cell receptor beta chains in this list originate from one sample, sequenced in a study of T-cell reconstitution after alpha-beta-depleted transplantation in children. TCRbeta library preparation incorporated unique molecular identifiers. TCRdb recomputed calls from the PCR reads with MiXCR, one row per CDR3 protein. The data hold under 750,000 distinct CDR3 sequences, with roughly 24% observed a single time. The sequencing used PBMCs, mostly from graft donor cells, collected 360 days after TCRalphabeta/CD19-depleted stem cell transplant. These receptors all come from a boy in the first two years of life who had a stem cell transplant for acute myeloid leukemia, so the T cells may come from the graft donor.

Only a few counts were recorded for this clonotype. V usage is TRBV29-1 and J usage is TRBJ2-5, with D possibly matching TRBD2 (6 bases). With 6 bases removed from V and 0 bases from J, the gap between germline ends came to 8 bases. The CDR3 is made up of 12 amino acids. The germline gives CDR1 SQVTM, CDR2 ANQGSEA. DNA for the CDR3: TGCAGCGTGGTAGCGGACCAAGAGACCCAGTACTTC. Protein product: CSVVADQETQYF. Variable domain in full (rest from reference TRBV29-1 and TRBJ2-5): SAVISQKPSRDICQRGTSLTIQCQVDSQVTMMFWYRQQPGQSLTLIATANQGSEATYESGFVIDKFPISRPNLTFSTLTVSNMSPEDSSIYLCSVVADQETQYFGPGTRLLVL.

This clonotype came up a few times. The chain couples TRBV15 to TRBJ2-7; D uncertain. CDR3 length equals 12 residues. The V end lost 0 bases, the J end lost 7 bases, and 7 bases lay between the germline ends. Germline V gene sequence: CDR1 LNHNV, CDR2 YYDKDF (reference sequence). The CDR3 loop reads CATSRDASEQYF. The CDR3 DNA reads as TGTGCCACCAGCAGAGATGCGTCGGAGCAGTACTTC.

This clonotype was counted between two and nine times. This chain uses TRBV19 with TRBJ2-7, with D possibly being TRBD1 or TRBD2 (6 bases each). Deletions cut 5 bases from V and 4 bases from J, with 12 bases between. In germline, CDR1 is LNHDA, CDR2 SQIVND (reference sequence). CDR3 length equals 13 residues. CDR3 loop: CASSAGGVYEQYF. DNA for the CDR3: TGTGCCAGTAGTGCCGGGGGCGTATACGAGCAGTACTTC.

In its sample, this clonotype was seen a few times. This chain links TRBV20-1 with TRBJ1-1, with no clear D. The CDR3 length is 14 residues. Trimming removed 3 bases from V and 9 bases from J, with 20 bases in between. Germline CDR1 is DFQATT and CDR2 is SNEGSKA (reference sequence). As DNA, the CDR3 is TGCAGTGCTAGTGGCCAAAACCCCGGGCCGAAAGCTTTCTTT. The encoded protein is CSASGQNPGPKAFF.

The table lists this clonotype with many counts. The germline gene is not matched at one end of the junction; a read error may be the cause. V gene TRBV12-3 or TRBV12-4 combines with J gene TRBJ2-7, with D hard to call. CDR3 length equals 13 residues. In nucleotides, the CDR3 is TGTGCCAGCAGGTTAGACGGTTCCTACGAGCAGTACTTC. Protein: CASRLDGSYEQYF.

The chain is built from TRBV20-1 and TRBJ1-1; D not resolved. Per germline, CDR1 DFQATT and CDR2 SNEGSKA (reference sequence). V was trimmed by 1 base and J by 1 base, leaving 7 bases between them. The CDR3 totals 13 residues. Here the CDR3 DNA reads TGCAGTGCTAGAGTGTGGGGGAACACTGAAGCTTTCTTT. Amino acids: CSARVWGNTEAFF.

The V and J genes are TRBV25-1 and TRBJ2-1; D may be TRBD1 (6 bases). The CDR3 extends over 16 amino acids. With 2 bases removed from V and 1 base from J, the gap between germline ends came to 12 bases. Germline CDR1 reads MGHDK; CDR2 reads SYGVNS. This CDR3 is CASSEMGARSYNEQFF. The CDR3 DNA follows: TGTGCCAGCAGTGAAATGGGGGCTCGTTCCTACAATGAGCAGTTCTTC.

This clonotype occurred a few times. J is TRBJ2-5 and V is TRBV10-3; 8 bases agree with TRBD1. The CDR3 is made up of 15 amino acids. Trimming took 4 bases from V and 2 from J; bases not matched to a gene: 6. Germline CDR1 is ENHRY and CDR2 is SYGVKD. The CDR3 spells CAISVDRGRQETQYF. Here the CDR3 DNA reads TGTGCCATCAGTGTCGACAGGGGACGGCAAGAGACCCAGTACTTC.

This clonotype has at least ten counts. The chain's CDR3 is CASSQDRTGSYEQYF. The CDR3 nucleotides read TGCGCCAGCAGCCAAGACCGGACAGGAAGTTACGAGCAGTACTTC. V is TRBV4-3 and J is TRBJ2-7; 7 positions agree with TRBD1. This CDR3 is 15 amino acids long. CDR1 is LGHNA, CDR2 YSLEER, per germline. V lost 0 bases, J lost 4 bases, and 6 bases stayed unmatched.

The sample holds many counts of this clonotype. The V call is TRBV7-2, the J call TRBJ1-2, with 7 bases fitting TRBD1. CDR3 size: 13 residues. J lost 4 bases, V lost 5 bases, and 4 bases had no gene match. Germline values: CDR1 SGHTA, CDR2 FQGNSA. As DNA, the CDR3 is TGTGCCAGCAGCCTCGGGACAGTCTATGGCTACACCTTC. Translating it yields CASSLGTVYGYTF.

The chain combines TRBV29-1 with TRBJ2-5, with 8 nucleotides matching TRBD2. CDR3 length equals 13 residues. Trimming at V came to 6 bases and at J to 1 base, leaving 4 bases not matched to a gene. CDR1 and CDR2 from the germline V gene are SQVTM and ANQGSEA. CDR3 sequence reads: CSVAGGSQETQYF. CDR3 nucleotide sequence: TGCAGCGTCGCGGGGGGCTCCCAAGAGACCCAGTACTTC. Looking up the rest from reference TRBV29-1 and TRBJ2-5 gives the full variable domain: SAVISQKPSRDICQRGTSLTIQCQVDSQVTMMFWYRQQPGQSLTLIATANQGSEATYESGFVIDKFPISRPNLTFSTLTVSNMSPEDSSIYLCSVAGGSQETQYFGPGTRLLVL.

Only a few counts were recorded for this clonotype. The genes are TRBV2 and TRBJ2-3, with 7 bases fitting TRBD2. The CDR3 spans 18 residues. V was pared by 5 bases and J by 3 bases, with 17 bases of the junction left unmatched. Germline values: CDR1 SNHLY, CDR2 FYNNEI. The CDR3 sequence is CASSLFGVIGGGTDTQYF. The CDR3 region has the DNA TGTGCCAGCAGTTTGTTTGGGGTTATCGGCGGGGGAACAGATACGCAGTATTTT.

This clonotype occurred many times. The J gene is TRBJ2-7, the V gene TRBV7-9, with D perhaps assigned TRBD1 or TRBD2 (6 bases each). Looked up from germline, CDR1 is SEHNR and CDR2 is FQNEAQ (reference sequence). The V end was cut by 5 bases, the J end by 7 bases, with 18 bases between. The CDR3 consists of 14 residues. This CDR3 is CASSLEGGYTEQYF. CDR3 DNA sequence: TGTGCCAGCAGCCTGGAGGGGGGATATACGGAGCAGTACTTC.

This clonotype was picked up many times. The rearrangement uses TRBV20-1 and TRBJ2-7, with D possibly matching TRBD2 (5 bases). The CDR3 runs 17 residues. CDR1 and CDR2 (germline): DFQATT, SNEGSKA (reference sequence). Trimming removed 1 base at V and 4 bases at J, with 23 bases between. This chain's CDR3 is CSARGPSDSVSRYEQYF. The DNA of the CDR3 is TGCAGTGCTAGAGGCCCCTCGGACTCCGTTTCGCGGTACGAGCAGTACTTC.

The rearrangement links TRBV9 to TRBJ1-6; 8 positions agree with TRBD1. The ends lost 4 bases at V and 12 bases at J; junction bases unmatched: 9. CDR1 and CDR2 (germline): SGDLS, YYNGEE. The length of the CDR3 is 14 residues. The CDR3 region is CASSSRTGRGPLHF. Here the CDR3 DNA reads TGTGCCAGCAGCTCGCGGACAGGGCGGGGACCCCTCCACTTT.

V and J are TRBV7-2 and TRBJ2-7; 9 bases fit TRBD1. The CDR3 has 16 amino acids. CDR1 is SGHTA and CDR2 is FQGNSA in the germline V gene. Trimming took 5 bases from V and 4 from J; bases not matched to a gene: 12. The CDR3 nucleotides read TGTGCCAGCAGCCAATCGACCGGGACAGGGAGGTACGAGCAGTACTTC. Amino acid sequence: CASSQSTGTGRYEQYF.

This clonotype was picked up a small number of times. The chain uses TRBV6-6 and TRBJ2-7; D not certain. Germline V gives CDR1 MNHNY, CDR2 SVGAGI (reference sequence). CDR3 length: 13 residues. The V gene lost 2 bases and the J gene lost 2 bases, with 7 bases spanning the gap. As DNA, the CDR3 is TGTGCCAGCAGTTACGTGAAGGCCTACGAGCAGTACTTC. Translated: CASSYVKAYEQYF.

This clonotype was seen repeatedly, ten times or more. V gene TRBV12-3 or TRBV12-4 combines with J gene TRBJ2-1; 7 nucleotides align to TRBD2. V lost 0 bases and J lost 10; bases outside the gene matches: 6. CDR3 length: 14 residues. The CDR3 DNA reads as TGTGCCAGCAGTTTAGCGGGCGGGGGTCCCGAGCAGTTCTTC. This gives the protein CASSLAGGGPEQFF.

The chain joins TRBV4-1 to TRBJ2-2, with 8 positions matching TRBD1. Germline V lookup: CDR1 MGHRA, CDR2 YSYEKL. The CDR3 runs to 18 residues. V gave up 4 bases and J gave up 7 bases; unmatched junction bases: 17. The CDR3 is CASSRRIISDRADGELFF. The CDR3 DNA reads TGCGCCAGCAGCCGACGGATAATTTCGGACAGGGCGGACGGGGAGCTGTTTTTT.

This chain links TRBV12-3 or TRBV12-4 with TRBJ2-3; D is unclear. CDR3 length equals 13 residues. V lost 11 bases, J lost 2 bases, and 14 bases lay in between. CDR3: CAARPYSTDTQYF. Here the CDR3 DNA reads TGTGCCGCCCGTCCCTACTCCACAGATACGCAGTATTTT.

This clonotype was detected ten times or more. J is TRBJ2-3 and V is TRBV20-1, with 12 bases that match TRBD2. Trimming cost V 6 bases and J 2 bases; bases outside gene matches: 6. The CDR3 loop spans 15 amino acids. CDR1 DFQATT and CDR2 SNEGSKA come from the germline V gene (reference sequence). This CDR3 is CSAGLAGLVTDTQYF. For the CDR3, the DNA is TGCAGTGCCGGACTAGCGGGGTTGGTCACAGATACGCAGTATTTT.

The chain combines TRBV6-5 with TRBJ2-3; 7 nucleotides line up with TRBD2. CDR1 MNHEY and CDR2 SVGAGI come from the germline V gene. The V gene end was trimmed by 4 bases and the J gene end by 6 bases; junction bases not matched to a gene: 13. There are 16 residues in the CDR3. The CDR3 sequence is CASSSIYRTRADTQYF. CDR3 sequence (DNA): TGTGCCAGCAGTTCCATTTACAGGACTAGAGCCGATACGCAGTATTTT.

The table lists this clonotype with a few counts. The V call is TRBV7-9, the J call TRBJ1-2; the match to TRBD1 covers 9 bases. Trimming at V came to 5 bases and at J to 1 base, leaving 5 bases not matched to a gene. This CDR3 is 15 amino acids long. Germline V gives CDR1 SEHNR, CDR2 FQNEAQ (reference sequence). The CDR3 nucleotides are TGTGCCAGCAGCGGCCGACAGGGGGTTAACTATGGCTACACCTTC. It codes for CASSGRQGVNYGYTF.

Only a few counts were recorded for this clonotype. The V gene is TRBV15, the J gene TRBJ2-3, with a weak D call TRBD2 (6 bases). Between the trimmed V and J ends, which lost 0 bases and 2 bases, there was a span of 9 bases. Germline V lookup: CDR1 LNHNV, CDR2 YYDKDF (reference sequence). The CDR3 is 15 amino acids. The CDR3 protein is CATSRERGNTDTQYF. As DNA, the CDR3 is TGTGCCACCAGCAGAGAGCGGGGAAACACAGATACGCAGTATTTT.

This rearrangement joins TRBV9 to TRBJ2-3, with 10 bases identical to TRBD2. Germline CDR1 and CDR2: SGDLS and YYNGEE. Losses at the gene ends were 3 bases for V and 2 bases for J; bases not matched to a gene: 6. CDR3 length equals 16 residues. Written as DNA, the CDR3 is TGTGCCAGCAGCGCCGGAGCGGGGGGGACCACAGATACGCAGTATTTT. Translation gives CASSAGAGGTTDTQYF.

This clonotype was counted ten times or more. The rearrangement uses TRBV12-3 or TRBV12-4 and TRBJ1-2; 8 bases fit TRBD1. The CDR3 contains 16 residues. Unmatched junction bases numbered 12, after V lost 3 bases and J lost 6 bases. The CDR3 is CASSFTNRGGLDGYTF. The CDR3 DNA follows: TGTGCCAGCAGTTTTACGAACAGGGGGGGACTCGATGGCTACACCTTC.

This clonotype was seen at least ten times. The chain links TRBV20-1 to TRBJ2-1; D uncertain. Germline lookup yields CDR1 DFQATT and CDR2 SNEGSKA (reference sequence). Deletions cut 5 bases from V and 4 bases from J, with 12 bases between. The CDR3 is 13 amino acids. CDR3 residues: CSALMGLYNEQFF. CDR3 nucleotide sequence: TGCAGTGCTCTAATGGGTCTTTACAATGAGCAGTTCTTC.

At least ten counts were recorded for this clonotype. CDR3 in amino acids: CASSYTGGIYEQYF. DNA of the CDR3: TGTGCCAGCAGTTACACAGGGGGGATCTACGAGCAGTACTTC. The chain couples TRBV6-5 to TRBJ2-7; TRBD1 matches at 8 bases. Germline V CDR1 and CDR2: MNHEY, SVGAGI. V was clipped by 2 bases and J by 3 bases; unmatched bases: 3. CDR3 size: 14 residues.

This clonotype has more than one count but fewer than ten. As DNA, the CDR3 is TGTGCCAGCAGTTTGTCTGGACTAATTACGCAGTATTTT. It specifies CASSLSGLITQYF. The chain couples TRBV12-3 or TRBV12-4 to TRBJ2-3; D possibly corresponds to TRBD2 (6 bases). The CDR3 covers 13 residues. V was pared by 3 bases and J by 8 bases, with 12 bases between.

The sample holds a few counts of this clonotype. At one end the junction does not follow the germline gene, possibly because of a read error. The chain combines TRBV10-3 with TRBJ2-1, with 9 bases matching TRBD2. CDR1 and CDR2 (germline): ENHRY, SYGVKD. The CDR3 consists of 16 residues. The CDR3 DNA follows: TGTGCCAGCAGTAGCGGGGGCTCGCCCCCCGTGAATGAGCAGTTCTTC. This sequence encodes CASSSGGSPPVNEQFF.

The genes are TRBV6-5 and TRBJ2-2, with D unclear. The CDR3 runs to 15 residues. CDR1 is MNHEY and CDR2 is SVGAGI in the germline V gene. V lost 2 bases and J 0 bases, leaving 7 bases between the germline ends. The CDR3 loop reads CASSYRRTNTGELFF. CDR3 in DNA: TGTGCCAGCAGTTACCGACGGACGAACACCGGGGAGCTGTTTTTT.

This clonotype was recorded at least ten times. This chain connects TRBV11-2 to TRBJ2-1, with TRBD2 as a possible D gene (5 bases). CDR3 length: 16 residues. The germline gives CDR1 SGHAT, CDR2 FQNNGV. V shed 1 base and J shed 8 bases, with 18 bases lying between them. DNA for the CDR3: TGTGCCAGCAGCTTAGGGTCTCTAGCCTGGTTCCATGAGCAGTTCTTC. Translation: CASSLGSLAWFHEQFF.